This T cell receptor (beta chain) was found in a study of blood T cells in healthy people across ages (dated by TCRdb to between 2015 and 2017). About the investigation overall: In model experiments, roughly one uniquely barcoded TCR beta cDNA molecule per two T cells was captured by template switching. The study measured age-related changes in TCR beta repertoire diversity using deep sequencing normalized with unique cDNA molecular identifiers. The donors were split into four age groups: young (average about 16 years), middle-aged (roughly 42), aged (approximately 60) and long-lived (over 75). Using the same blood draw, the study looked at two additional independent replicas of 1 million unique cDNA reads for two donors, one aged 18 to 30 and the other aged 80 or older. Findings and caveats that apply to the study as a whole: Because the CMV infection status of the donors was unknown, age-related changes in expanded clonotypes may potentially have been confounded. Total diversity estimates from one million sequenced T cells were considered lower bounds and underestimates. Because profiling used bulk unsorted PBMCs, naive and antigen-experienced compartments could not be compared conclusively. A strong correlation was found between observed TCR beta diversity and the percentage of naive T cells measured by flow cytometry. Observed TCR beta diversity per million T cells fell roughly linearly with age, and a significant reduction was already apparent by age around 36. Compared with the aged group, the long-lived group had more naive CD4+ T cells, fewer expanded clones and increased TCR diversity, suggesting age selection.

A remark on this clonotype: The clone's antigen remains unknown. No base qualities exist here, and no much larger clone lies one base off it.

Receptors were amplified or captured by 5' RACE. This sample was sequenced with an Illumina HiSeq 2500. A second PCR of about 6 to 11 cycles was run with a J-beta primer mix and a sample-barcoded 5' primer. A unique molecular identifier was introduced onto each TCR beta cDNA molecule by a template-switch 5' adaptor carrying 12 random nucleotides. At least 2.5 million CDR3-containing paired-end reads were obtained from each sample. First-strand cDNA was synthesized from all RNA with the Mint cDNA synthesis kit, primed by a TRBC-specific oligonucleotide. After uracil-DNA glycosylase treatment, a first 18-cycle PCR used universal primers M1SS and BC2_uni_R on all cDNA. The authors' analysis ran thus. For normalization, 1 million high-quality reads were randomly selected from each sample, with every read carrying a distinct molecular identifier. Instead of being binned into consensus sequences, reads with shared molecular identifiers were discarded. CDR3 identification, clonotype clustering and error correction used MiTCR with a Q25 quality threshold and the strictest error-elimination algorithm. Lower-bound total TCR beta diversity was estimated with a nonparametric unseen species model using Euler transformation. TCRdb applied fastp at Q25 and MiXCR to the public reads, then kept only in-frame beta chains. When rows share a CDR3 protein, they turn into one entry using the most common DNA and genes. TCRdb's processing, not the authors' own work, is the source of the V and J calls. Counted in this sample were some 760,000 distinct CDR3 sequences; approximately 25% of them appeared once. Under 4.5% of the sample lies in the top ten.

Reading the germline V gene gives CDR1 SGHTA and CDR2 FQGNSA. Compared with germline, V lacks 2 bases and J lacks 9 bases; bases without a gene match: 7. From the cysteine through the phenylalanine, the CDR3 covers 15 amino acids. Of all the DNA, just the CDR3 is kept, 45 bases in frame from base 1. The approximately 39 donors, aged about 6 to 95 years, were systemically healthy Caucasian individuals from Russia. Each donor gave around 9 milliliters of peripheral blood, collected into EDTA-treated Vacutainer tubes. Ficoll-Paque density-gradient centrifugation was used to isolate PBMCs, with at least 6 million per sample. Trizol reagent was used to extract total RNA from the PBMCs, yielding at least 6 micrograms per sample. The percentages of naive CD45RAhigh/CD27high T cells were determined by flow cytometry on a PBMC aliquot from every donor. A further study also used this sample, focusing on T cells of mothers and their children. As noted in the second study: The donors were nine systemically healthy Caucasian individuals, made up of three mothers and their six children. cDNA synthesis used all of the extracted RNA, with approximately 1.4 ug of RNA in each 15 ul reaction. Sample barcodes and 2-4 random nucleotides were added via the M1S primer in the second PCR. Each mother yielded over 8 million TCR beta CDR3 reads and each child about 3 million reads. Thymic selection shapes the output of TCR recombination in a similar way in related and unrelated pairs, and inherited differences have a minor effect. Normalized repertoire overlap was always slightly but never significantly higher in related than unrelated mother-child pairs. Persistent microchimeric T cell clones were not detected, at a sensitivity of about 100 clones per million clonotypes. In the study, deep NGS was used to compare the TCR beta repertoires of mothers and children, and features distinguishing related mother-child pairs from unrelated individuals were sought. Mothers averaged roughly 40 +/- 4 years of age and children averaged around 11 +/- 4 years. After adapter ligation was performed with NEBNext reagents, the libraries were sequenced on an Illumina HiSeq 2000 with 100+100 nt paired-end reads. Mother and child libraries were prepared a month apart and sequenced in separate runs to prevent cross-contamination. For each donor, between roughly 450,000 and 2,300,000 distinct TCR beta clonotypes were identified. Naive TCR beta clonotypes were estimated from low-frequency clonotypes matched to each donor's FACS-determined naive share, without sorting.

The sequence links TRBV7-2 to TRBJ2-4, and 10 bases in between align with TRBD1. The sample comprised blood. The sequence derives from a boy between 10 and 17 years old in good health. CDR3 reads: CASSLQPGQGIIQYF. The nucleotide sequence reads as follows: TGTGCCAGCAGCTTACAGCCGGGACAGGGGATCATTCAGTACTTC.